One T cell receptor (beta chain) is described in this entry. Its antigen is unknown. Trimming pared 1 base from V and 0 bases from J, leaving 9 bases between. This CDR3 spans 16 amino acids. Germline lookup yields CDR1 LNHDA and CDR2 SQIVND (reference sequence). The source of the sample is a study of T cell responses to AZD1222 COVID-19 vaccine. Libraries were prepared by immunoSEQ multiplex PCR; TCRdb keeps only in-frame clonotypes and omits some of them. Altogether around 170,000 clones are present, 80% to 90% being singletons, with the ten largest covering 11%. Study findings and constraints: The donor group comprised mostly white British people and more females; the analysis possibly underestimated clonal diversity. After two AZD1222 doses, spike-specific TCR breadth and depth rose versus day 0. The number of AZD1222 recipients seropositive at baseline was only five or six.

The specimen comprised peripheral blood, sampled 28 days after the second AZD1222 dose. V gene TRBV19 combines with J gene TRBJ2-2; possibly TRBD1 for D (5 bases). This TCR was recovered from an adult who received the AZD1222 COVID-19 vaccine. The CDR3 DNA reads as TGTGCCAGTAGTATAGTATTAGGGGCGAACACCGGGGAGCTGTTTTTT. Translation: CASSIVLGANTGELFF. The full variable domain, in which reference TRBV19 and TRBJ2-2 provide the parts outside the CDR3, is DGGITQSPKYLFRKEGQNVTLSCEQNLNHDAMYWYRQDPGQGLRLIYYSQIVNDFQKGDIAEGYSVSREKKESFPLTVTSAQKNPTAFYLCASSIVLGANTGELFFGEGSRLTVL.